Listed here are 5 T cell receptor beta chains from one sample, sequenced in a study of tumor and adjacent non-tumor tissue in lung cancer. Three rounds of nested PCR, following a modified ARM-PCR protocol, produced the TCRbeta library. TCRdb passed the multiplex PCR reads through MiXCR, listing each CDR3 protein once. The profile shows roughly 200,000 distinct CDR3 sequences, around 70% of them singletons. RNA was extracted from bulk tissue without any cell sorting. Specimen: lung tumor tissue. The origin of the receptors is a man aged 60 to 75 with non-small cell lung cancer.

Worth noting for this clonotype: At one end the junction does not follow the germline gene, possibly because of a read error. The J gene is TRBJ2-1, the V gene TRBV5-4; 12 bases agree with TRBD2. Germline assignment: CDR1 SGHNT and CDR2 YYREEE (reference sequence). CDR3 length: 16 amino acids. CDR3: CASSFLAGGVFNEHFF. CDR3 in DNA: TGTGCCAGCAGCTTTCTAGCGGGAGGGGTCTTCAATGAGCACTTCTTC. The full variable domain, in which reference TRBV5-4 and TRBJ2-1 provide the parts outside the CDR3, is ETGVTQSPTHLIKTRGQQVTLRCSSQSGHNTVSWYQQALGQGPQFIFQYYREEENGRGNFPPRFSGLQFPNYSSELNVNALELDDSALYLCASSFLAGGVFNEHFFGPGTRLTVL.

This clonotype was counted at least ten times. The J gene is TRBJ2-2, the V gene TRBV12-3 or TRBV12-4; possible D gene TRBD2, 6 bases. The CDR3 is 15 residues long. V lost 5 bases and J 4 bases, leaving 14 bases between the germline ends. The CDR3 sequence is CASSPRDFPTGELFF. The CDR3 DNA follows: TGTGCCAGCAGTCCTCGGGACTTTCCCACCGGGGAGCTGTTTTTT.

As regards this clonotype: A much larger clone is a single base away; this may be a read error. The chain carries TRBV11-2 and TRBJ1-6, with 8 bases aligning to TRBD1. This CDR3 has 17 residues. The germline V gene has CDR1 SGHAT and CDR2 FQNNGV. In DNA, the CDR3 is TGTGCCAGCAGCCAGAAAACGCGGACAGGGCTAGAATCACCCCTCCGCTTT. Protein product: CASSQKTRTGLESPLRF.

This clonotype was seen more than once but under ten times. The V gene is TRBV5-5, the J gene TRBJ2-6, with D perhaps TRBD1 (5 bases). The CDR3 loop spans 15 amino acids. CDR1 is SGHKS, CDR2 YYEKEE, per germline (reference sequence). V was cut by 0 bases and J by 4 bases, with 8 bases left in between. The CDR3 spells CASSLGGTGANVLTF. The CDR3 DNA reads as TGTGCCAGCAGCTTGGGGGGCACCGGGGCCAACGTCCTGACTTTC.

About this clonotype itself: It may be a read error: a sequence one base away is much more abundant. V usage is TRBV29-1 and J usage is TRBJ2-7; D is possibly TRBD1 or TRBD2 (7 bases each). This CDR3 comprises 15 residues. Germline V gene lookup returns CDR1 SQVTM and CDR2 ANQGSEA. The chain's CDR3 is CNVEGGGGITYEQYF. Here the CDR3 DNA reads TGCAACGTTGAAGGGGGAGGGGGCATAACCTACGAGCAGTACTTC.